This T cell receptor beta chain was recovered during a study of response to subunit inactivated influenza vaccine. Per the germline V gene, CDR1 is SQVTM and CDR2 is ANQGSEA. Trimming removed 3 bases from V and 7 bases from J, with 17 bases in between. The CDR3 is 14 residues long. Findings of the study overall: Few new T cells, the authors suggested, are recruited by each seasonal influenza vaccination.

This clonotype turned up a few times. Antigen specificity is unknown. MiXCR, run by TCRdb on the RT-PCR reads, gives a single entry per CDR3 protein. The table lists 450,000 to 700,000 distinct CDR3 sequences, 11% to 15% of them singletons. The clonotype was recovered from a man aged 45-65 years who received an inactivated influenza vaccine. This specimen consisted of PBMCs from blood, obtained less than 13 days after vaccination. This sequence joins TRBV29-1 and TRBJ2-3, with a tentative D call TRBD2 (5 bases). CDR3 in DNA: TGCAGCGTTGAGCTTAGACTAACCCATAATACGCAGTATTTT. Its translation is CSVELRLTHNTQYF.